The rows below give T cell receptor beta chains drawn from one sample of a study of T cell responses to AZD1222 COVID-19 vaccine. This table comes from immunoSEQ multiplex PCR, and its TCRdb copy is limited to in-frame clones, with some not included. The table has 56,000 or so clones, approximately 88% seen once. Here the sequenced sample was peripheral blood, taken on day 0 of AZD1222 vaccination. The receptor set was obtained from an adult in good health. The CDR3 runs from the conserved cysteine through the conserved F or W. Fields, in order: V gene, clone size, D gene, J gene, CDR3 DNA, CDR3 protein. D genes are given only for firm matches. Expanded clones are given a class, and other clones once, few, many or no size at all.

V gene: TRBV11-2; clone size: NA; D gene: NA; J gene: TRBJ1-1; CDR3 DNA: TGTGCCAGCAGCTTAGTGCAGGGTAGCGGCACTGAAGCTTTCTTT; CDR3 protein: CASSLVQGSGTEAFF
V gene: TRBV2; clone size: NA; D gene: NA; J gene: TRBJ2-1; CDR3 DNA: TGTGCCAGCAGCCGGCCCCTGGCCTACAATGAGCAGTTCTTC; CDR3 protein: CASSRPLAYNEQFF
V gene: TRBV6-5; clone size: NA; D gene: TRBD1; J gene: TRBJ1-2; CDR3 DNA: TGTGCCAGCTTTACGGGACAGGGATATGGCTACACCTTC; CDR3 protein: CASFTGQGYGYTF
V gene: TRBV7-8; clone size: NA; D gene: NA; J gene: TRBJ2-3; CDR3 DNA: TGTGCCAGCAGCTCGTCGAGCCGATTTTCCACAGATACGCAGTATTTT; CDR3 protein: CASSSSSRFSTDTQYF
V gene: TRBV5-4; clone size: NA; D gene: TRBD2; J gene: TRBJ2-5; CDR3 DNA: TGTGCCAGCAGCTTGGCACTAGCGGGAGCTAGAGAGACCCAGTACTTC; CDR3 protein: CASSLALAGARETQYF
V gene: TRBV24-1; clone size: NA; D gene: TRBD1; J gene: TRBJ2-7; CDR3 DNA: TGTGCCACCAGTGATTCAGCCAGGGGGCAGGACGAGCAGTACTTC; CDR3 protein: CATSDSARGQDEQYF
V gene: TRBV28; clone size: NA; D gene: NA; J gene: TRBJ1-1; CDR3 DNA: TGTGCCAGCAGTACCGAGTCCCGGGGCACTGAAGCTTTCTTT; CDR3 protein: CASSTESRGTEAFF
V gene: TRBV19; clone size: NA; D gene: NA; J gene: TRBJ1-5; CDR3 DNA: TGTGCCAGTAGTATTGGTATGGATCAGCCCCAGCATTTT; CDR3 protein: CASSIGMDQPQHF
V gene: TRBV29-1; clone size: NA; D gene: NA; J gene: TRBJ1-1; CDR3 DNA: TGCAGCGTAGAGGGAGGGGCTGAAGCTTTCTTT; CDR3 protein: CSVEGGAEAFF
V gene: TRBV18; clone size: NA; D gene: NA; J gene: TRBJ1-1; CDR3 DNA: TGTGCCAGCTCACCACCGACAGGAATGAAGGGGGAAGCTTTCTTT; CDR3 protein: CASSPPTGMKGEAFF
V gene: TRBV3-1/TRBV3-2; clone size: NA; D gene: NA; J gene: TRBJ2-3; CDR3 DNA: TGTGCCAGCAGCCAAGCCCGCGATACGCAGTATTTT; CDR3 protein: CASSQARDTQYF
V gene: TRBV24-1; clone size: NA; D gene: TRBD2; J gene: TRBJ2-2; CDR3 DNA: TGTGCCACCAGTGATTCTTGGGCTAGCGGAGTATTCACCGGGGAGCTGTTTTTT; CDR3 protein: CATSDSWASGVFTGELFF
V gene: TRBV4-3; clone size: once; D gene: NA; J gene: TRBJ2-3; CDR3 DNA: TGCGCCAGCAGCCAAGTCTGGGCGGGATCAACAGATACGCAGTATTTT; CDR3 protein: CASSQVWAGSTDTQYF
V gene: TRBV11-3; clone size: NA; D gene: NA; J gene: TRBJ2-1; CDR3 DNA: TGTGCCAGCAGCCTACTTGGACCGTACAATGAGCAGTTCTTC; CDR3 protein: CASSLLGPYNEQFF
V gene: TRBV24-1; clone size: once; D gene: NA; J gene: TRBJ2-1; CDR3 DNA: TGTGCCACCGGGGGGCAGGGCGGTGGGGATGAGCAGTTCTTC; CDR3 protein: CATGGQGGGDEQFF
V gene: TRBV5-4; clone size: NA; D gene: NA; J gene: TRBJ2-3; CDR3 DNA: TGTGCCAGCAGCAAAGGGAATGCCCAAACAGATACGCAGTATTTT; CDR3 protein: CASSKGNAQTDTQYF
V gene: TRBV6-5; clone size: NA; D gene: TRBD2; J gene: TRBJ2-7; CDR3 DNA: TGTGCCAGCAGCGGCCAGCGGGAGGCCTCCTACGAGCAGTACTTC; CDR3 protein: CASSGQREASYEQYF
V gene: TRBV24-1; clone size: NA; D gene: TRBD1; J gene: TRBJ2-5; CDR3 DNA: TGTGCCACCAGTGACCGTACAGGGGGAGAGACCCAGTACTTC; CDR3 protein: CATSDRTGGETQYF
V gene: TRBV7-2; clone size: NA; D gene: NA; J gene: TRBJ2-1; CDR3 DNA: TGTGCCAGCAGCTTATCAGTTCAGACCAATGAGCAGTTCTTC; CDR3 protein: CASSLSVQTNEQFF
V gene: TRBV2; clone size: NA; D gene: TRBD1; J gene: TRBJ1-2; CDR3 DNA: TGTGCCAGCAGAAGGGACAGGGATGACTATGGCTACACCTTC; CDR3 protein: CASRRDRDDYGYTF
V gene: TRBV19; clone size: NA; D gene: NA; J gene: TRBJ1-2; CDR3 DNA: TGTGCCAGTAGTATGGGGCAGAGGTATGGCTACACCTTC; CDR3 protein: CASSMGQRYGYTF
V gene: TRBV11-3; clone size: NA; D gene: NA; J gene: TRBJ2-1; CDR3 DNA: TGTGCCAGCGGCCTCAGGAGTGAGCAGTTCTTC; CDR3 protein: CASGLRSEQFF
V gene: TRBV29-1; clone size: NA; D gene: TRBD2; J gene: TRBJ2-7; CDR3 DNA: TGCAGCGTTGAACCCTTAGGACTAGCGGGTACCTACGAGCAGTACTTC; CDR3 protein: CSVEPLGLAGTYEQYF
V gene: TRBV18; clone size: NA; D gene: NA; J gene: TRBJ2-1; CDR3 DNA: TGTGCCAGCTCACCAAACGCCAGAAACAATGAGCAGTTCTTC; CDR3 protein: CASSPNARNNEQFF
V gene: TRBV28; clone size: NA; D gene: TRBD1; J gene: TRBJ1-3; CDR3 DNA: TGTGCCAGCAGCATTCGGACAGGGATTAGGGGAAACACCATATATTTT; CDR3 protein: CASSIRTGIRGNTIYF
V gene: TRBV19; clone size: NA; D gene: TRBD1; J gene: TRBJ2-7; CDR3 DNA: TGTGCCAGTAGTCCAGCCGGGACAGGGGCTACCTACGAGCAGTACTTC; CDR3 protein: CASSPAGTGATYEQYF
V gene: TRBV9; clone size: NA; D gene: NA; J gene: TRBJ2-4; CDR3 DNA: TGTGCCAGCAGCGTAGATCTTAAACCTACTCTAGCGGCCAAAAACATTCAGTACTTC; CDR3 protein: CASSVDLKPTLAAKNIQYF
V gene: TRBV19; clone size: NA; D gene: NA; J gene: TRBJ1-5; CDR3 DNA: TGTGCCAGTAGCGAAGGGCGCGATCAGCCCCAGCATTTT; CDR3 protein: CASSEGRDQPQHF
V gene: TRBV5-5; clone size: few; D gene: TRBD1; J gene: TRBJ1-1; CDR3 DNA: TGTGCCAGCAGCTTGTCACAGGGGACCCTCGCTGAAGCTTTCTTT; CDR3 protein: CASSLSQGTLAEAFF
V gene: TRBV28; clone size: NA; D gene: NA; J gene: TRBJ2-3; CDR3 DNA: TGTGCCAGCAGTTTAGGGGGGAGCGCCTCGCATACGCAGTATTTT; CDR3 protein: CASSLGGSASHTQYF
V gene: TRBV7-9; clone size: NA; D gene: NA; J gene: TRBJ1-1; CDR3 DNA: TGTGCCAGCAGCTATTCTATGGGGGTGAACACTGAAGCTTTCTTT; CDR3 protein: CASSYSMGVNTEAFF
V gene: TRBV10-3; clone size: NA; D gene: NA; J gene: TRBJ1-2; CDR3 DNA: TGTGCCTTTCAAACCGGGACAAACACATTCAGCTATGGCTACACCTTC; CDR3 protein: CAFQTGTNTFSYGYTF
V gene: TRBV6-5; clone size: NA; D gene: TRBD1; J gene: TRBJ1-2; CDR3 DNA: TGTGCCAGCTCCCGGACAGGACCCTATGGCTACACCTTC; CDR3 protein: CASSRTGPYGYTF
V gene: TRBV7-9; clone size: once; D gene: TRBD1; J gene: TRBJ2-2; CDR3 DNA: TGTGCCAGCAGCAAAGACGGACAGGGGGCCTTCACCGGGGAGCTGTTTTTT; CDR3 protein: CASSKDGQGAFTGELFF
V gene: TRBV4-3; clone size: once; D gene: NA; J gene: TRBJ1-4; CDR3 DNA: TGCGCCAGCAGCCAAGGGACACAGAATGAAAAACTGTTTTTT; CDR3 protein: CASSQGTQNEKLFF
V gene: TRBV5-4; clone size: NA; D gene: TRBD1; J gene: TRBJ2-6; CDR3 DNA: TGTGCCAGCAGCGCCCCACTCTCAGGGGGCGGGGGGGCCAACGTCCTGACTTTC; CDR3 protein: CASSAPLSGGGGANVLTF
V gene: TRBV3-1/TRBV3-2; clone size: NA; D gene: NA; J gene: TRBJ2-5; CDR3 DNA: TGTGCCAGCAGCCATGGCGTACCGGGTCAAGAGACCCAGTACTTC; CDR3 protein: CASSHGVPGQETQYF
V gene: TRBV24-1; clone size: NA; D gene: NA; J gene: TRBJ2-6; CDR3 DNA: TGTGCCACCAGCATGGCTGGGGCCAACGTCCTGACTTTC; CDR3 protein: CATSMAGANVLTF
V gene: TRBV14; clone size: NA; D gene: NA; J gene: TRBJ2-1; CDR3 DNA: TGTGCCAGCAGCCAAGATTACGGGAGCTCCTACAATGAGCAGTTCTTC; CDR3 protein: CASSQDYGSSYNEQFF
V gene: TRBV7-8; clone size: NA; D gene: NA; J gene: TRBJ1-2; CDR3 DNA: TGTGCCAGCAGCGAAAGATCCCGGAGGATATATGGCTACACCTTC; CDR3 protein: CASSERSRRIYGYTF
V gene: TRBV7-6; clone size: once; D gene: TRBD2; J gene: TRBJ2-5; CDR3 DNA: TGTGCCAGCAGCTTAGGGTTACTAGCGGGAGGGCCAGACCAAGAGACCCAGTACTTC; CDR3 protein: CASSLGLLAGGPDQETQYF
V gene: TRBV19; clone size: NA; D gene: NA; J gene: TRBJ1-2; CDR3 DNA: TGTGCCAGTACGGGATTTCGGGGGTTCTGGGGCTACACCTTC; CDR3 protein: CASTGFRGFWGYTF
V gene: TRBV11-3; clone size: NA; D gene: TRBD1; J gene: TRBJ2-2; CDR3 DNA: TGTGCCAGCGCTCACAGGGGGGCTCCCTGGGAGCTGTTTTTT; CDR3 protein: CASAHRGAPWELFF
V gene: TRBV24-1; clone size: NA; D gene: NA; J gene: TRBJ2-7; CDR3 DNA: TGTGCCACCCTACCCCCCGGCATCTACGAGCAGTACTTC; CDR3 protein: CATLPPGIYEQYF
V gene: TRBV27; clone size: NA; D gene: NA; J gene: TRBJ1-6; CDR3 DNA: TGTGCCAGCAGTTACCAGGACACGGGTCCCTCACCCCTCCACTTT; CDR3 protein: CASSYQDTGPSPLHF